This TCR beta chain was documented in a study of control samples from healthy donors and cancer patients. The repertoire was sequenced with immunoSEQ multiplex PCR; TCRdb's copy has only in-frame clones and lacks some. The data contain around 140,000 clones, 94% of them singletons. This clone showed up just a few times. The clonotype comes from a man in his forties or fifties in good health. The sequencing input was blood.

In DNA form, the CDR3 reads TGTGCCACCAGTGAACGCGCCGGGCAGCCCCAGCATTTT. This gives the protein CATSERAGQPQHF. The V and J genes are TRBV24-1 and TRBJ1-5; no definite D call. V dropped 4 bases and J dropped 7 bases, with 10 bases sitting between them. The CDR3 covers 13 residues. Germline lookup yields CDR1 KGHDR and CDR2 SFDVKD.